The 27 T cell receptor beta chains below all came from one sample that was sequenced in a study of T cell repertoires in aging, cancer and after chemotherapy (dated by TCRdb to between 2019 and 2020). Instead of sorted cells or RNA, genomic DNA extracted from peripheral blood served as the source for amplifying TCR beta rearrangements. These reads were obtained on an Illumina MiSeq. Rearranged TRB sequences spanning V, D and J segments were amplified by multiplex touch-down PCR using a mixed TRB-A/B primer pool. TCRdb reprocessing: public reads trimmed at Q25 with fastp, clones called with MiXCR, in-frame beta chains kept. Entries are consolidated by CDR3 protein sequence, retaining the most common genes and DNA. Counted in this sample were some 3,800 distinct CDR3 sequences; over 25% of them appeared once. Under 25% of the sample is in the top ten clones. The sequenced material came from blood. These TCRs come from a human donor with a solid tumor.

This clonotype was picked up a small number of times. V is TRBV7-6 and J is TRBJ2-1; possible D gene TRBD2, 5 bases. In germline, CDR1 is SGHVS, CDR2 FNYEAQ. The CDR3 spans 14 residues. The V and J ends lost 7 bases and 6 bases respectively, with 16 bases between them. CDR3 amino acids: CASTLEDWSNEQFF. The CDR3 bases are TGTGCCAGCACCCTGGAGGACTGGTCCAATGAGCAGTTCTTC.

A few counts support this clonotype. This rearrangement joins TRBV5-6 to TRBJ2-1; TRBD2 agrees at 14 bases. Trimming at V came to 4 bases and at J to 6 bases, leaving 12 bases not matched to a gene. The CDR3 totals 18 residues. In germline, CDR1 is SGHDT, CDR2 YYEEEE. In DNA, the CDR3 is TGTGCCAGCAGCCCTCGGGGACTAGCGGGAGTCAGGGGCAATGAGCAGTTCTTC. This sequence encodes CASSPRGLAGVRGNEQFF.

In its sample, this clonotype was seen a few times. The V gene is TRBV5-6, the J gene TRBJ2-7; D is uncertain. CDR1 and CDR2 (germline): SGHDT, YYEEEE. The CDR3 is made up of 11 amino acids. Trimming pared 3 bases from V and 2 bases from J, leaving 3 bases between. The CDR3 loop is CASSSAYEQYF. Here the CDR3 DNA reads TGTGCCAGCAGCTCGGCCTACGAGCAGTACTTC.

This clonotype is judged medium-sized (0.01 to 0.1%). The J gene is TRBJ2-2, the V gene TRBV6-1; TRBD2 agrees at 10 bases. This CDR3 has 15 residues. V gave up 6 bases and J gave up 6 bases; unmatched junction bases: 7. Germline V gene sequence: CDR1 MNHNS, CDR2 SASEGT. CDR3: CASSLGLAEPGELFF. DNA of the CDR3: TGTGCCAGCAGCCTAGGACTAGCGGAGCCCGGGGAGCTGTTTTTT.

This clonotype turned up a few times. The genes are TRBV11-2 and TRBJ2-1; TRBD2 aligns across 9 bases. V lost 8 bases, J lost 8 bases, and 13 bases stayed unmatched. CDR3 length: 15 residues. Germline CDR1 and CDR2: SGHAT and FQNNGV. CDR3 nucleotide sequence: TGTGCCAGCTACAAGACTAGCGGACCAAGGGATGAGCAGTTCTTC. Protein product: CASYKTSGPRDEQFF.

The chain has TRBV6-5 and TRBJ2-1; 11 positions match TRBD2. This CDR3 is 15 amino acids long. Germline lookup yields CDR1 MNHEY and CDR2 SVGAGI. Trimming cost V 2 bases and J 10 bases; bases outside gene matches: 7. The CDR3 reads CASSYAGLAAGEQFF. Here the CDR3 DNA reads TGTGCCAGCAGTTACGCGGGACTAGCGGCGGGGGAGCAGTTCTTC.

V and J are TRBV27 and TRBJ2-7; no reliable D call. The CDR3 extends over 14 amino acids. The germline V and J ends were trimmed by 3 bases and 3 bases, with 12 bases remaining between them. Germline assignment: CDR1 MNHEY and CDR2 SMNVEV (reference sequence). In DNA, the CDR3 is TGTGCCAGCAGTTTCGATGCAGATAGCTACGAGCAGTACTTC. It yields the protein CASSFDADSYEQYF.

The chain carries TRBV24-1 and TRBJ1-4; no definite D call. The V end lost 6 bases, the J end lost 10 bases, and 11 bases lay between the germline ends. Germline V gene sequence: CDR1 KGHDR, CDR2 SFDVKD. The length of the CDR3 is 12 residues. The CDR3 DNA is TGTGCCACCAGTTCGAGATCGGGAAAACTGTTTTTT. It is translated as CATSSRSGKLFF.

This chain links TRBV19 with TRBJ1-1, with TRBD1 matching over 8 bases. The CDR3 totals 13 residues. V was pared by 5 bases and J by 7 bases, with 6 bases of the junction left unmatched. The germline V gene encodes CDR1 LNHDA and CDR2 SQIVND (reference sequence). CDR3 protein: CASSPQGEVEAFF. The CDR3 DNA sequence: TGTGCCAGTAGTCCACAGGGGGAGGTTGAAGCTTTCTTT.

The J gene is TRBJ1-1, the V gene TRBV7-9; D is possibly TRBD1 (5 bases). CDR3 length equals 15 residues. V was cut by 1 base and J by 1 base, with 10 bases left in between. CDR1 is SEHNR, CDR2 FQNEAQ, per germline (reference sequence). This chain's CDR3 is CASSLVEGKNTEAFF. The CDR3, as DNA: TGTGCCAGCAGCTTAGTTGAGGGGAAGAACACTGAAGCTTTCTTT.

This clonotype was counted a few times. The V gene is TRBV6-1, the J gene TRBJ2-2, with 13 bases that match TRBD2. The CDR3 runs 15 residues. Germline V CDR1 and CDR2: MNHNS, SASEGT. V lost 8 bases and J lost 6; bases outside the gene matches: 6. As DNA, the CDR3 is TGTGCCAGCGGTTGGACTAGCGGGAGTTCCGGGGAGCTGTTTTTT. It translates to CASGWTSGSSGELFF.

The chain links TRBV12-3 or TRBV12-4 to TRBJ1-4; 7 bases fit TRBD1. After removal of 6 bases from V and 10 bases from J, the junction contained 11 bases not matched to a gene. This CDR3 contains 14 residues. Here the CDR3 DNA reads TGTGCCAGCAGACCGGGGGGACAGCTTCTAAAACTGTTTTTT. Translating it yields CASRPGGQLLKLFF.

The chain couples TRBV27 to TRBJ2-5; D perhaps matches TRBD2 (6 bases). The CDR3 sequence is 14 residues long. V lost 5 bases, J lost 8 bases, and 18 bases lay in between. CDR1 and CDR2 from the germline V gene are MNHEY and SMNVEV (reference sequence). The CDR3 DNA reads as TGTGCCAGCAGTCCCCTCCAGGAGGGAGATACCCAGTACTTC. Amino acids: CASSPLQEGDTQYF.

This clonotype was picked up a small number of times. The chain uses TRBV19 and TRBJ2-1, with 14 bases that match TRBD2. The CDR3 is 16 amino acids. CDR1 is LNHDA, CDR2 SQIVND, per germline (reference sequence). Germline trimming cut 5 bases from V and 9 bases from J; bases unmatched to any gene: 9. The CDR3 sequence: CASSFRLAGGPIEQFF. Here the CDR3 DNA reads TGTGCCAGTAGTTTTAGACTAGCGGGAGGGCCCATTGAGCAGTTCTTC.

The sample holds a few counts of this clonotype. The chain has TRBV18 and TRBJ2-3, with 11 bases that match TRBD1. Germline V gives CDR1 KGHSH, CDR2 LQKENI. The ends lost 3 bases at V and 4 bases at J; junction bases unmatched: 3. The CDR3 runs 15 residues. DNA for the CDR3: TGTGCCAGCTCACCCGGACAGGGGGCAGCAGATACGCAGTATTTT. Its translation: CASSPGQGAADTQYF.

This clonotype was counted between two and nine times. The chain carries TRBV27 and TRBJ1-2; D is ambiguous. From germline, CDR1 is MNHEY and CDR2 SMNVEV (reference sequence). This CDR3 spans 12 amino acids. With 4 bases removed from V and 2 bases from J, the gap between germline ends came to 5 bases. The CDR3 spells CASSSRNYGYTF. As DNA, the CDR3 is TGTGCCAGCAGTTCCAGGAACTATGGCTACACCTTC.

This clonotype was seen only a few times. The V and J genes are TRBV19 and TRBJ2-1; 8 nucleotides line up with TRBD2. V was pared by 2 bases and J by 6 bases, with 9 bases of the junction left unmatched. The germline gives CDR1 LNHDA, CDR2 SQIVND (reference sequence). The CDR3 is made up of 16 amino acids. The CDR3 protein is CASSIRGGSSPNEQFF. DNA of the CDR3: TGTGCCAGTAGTATACGGGGGGGGAGTAGCCCCAATGAGCAGTTCTTC.

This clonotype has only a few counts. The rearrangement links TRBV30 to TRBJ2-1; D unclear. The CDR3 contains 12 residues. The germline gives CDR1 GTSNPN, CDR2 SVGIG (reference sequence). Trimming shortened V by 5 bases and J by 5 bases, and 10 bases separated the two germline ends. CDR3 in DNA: TGTGCCTGGGCCAAAGCAAACAATGAGCAGTTCTTC. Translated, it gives CAWAKANNEQFF.

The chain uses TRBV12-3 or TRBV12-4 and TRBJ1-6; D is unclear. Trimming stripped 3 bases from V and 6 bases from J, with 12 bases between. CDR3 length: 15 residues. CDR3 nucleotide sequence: TGTGCCAGCAGTTTGACGGACGAGGGTAATTCACCCCTCCACTTT. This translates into CASSLTDEGNSPLHF.

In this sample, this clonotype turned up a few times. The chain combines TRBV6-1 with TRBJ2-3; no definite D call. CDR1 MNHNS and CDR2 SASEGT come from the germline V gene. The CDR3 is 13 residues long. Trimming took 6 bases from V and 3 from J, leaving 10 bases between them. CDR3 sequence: CASSDVQTDTQYF. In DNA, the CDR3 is TGTGCCAGCAGCGATGTTCAGACAGATACGCAGTATTTT.

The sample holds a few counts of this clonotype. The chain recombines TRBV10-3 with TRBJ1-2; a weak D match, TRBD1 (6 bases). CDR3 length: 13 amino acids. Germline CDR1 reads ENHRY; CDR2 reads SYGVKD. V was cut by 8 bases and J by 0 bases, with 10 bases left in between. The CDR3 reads CAIRTDPNYGYTF. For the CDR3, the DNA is TGTGCCATCCGGACAGATCCTAACTATGGCTACACCTTC.

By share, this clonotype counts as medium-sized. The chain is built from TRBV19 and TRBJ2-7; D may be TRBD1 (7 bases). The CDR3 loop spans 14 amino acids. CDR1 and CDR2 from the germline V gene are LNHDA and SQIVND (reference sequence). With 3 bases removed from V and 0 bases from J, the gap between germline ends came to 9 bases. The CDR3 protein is CASSIQGGSYEQYF. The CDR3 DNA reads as TGTGCCAGTAGTATCCAGGGGGGCTCCTACGAGCAGTACTTC.

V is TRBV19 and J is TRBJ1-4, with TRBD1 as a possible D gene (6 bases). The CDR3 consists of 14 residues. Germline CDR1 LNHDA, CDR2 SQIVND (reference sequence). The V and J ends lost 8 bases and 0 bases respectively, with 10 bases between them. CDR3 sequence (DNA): TGTGCCAGTGCAACAGGGACAACTAATGAAAAACTGTTTTTT. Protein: CASATGTTNEKLFF.

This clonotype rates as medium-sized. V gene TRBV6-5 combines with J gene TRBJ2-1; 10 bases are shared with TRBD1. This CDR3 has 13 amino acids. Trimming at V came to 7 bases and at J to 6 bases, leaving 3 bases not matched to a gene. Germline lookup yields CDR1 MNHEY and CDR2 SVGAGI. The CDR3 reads CASTWTGGNEQFF. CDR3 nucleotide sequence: TGTGCCAGCACCTGGACAGGGGGCAATGAGCAGTTCTTC.

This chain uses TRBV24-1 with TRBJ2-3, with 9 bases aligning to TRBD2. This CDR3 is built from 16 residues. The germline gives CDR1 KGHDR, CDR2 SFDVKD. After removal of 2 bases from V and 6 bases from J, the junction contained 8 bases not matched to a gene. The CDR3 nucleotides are TGTGCCACCAGTGATTCCCGTAGCGGGGGTACCGATACGCAGTATTTT. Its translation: CATSDSRSGGTDTQYF.

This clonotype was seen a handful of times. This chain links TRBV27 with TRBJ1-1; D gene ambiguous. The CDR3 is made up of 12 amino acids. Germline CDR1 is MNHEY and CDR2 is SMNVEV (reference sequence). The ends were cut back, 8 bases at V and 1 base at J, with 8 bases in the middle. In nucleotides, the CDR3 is TGTGCCAGCGGCAGAGGGAACACTGAAGCTTTCTTT. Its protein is CASGRGNTEAFF.

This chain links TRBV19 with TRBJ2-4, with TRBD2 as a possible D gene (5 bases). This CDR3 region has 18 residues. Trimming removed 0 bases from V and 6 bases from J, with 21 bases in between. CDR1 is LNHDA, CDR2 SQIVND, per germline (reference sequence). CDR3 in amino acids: CASSIDFPRGRDGNIQYF. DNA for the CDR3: TGTGCCAGTAGTATAGACTTCCCACGGGGAAGAGACGGAAACATTCAGTACTTC.